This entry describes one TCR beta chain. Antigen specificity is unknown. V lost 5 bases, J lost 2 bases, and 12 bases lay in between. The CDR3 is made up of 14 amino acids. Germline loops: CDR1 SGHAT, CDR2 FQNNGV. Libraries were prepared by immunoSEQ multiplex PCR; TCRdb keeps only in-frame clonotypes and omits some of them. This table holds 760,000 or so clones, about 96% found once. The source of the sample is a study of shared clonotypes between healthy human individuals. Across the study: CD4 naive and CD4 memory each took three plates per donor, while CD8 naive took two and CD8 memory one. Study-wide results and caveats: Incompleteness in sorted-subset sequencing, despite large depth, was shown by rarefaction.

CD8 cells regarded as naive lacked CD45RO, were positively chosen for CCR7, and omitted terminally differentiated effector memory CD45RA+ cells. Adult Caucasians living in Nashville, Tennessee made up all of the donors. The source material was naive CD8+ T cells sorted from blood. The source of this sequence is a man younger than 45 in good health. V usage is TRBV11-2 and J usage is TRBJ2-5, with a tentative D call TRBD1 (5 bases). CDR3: CASSAIKGQETQYF. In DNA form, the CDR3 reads TGTGCCAGCAGCGCGATTAAGGGGCAAGAGACCCAGTACTTC. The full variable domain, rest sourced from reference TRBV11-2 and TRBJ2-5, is EAGVAQSPRYKIIEKRQSVAFWCNPISGHATLYWYQQILGQGPKLLIQFQNNGVVDDSQLPKDRFSAERLKGVDSTLKIQPAKLEDSAVYLCASSAIKGQETQYFGPGTRLLVL.